The 6 T cell receptor beta chains below all came from one sample that was sequenced in a study of shared clonotypes between healthy human individuals. Libraries were prepared by immunoSEQ multiplex PCR; TCRdb keeps only in-frame clonotypes and omits some of them. The table has about 2 million clones, 85% to 95% seen once. Sequenced sample: naive CD4+ T cells sorted from blood. The subset denotes: CD45RA+ positively selected. These receptor sequences come from a man aged 18-30 years in good health.

This clone was counted a single time. The rearrangement uses TRBV6-1 and TRBJ1-2; D remains ambiguous. V shed 2 bases and J shed 2 bases, with 12 bases lying between them. Germline V gives CDR1 MNHNS, CDR2 SASEGT. CDR3 length: 15 residues. This chain's CDR3 is CASSEWYTPNYGYTF. Here the CDR3 DNA reads TGTGCCAGCAGTGAATGGTATACCCCCAACTATGGCTACACCTTC.

The CDR3 spells CASNNPPEGSYEQYF. In nucleotides, the CDR3 is TGTGCCAGTAACAACCCCCCTGAGGGCTCCTACGAGCAGTACTTC. The chain uses TRBV7-2 and TRBJ2-7, with a tentative D call TRBD2 (5 bases). Germline CDR1 is SGHTA and CDR2 is FQGNSA. Trimming pared 9 bases from V and 0 bases from J, leaving 18 bases between. This CDR3 spans 15 amino acids.

This chain connects TRBV5-8 to TRBJ2-5; possible D gene TRBD2, 5 bases. The CDR3 runs 13 residues. V lost 5 bases to trimming and J lost 5 bases, with 13 bases between them. Germline assignment: CDR1 SGHTS and CDR2 YDEGEE. The CDR3 DNA follows: TGTGCCAGCAGGCCGGAGGCCCCTGAGACCCAGTACTTC. This encodes CASRPEAPETQYF. Variable domain in full (rest from reference TRBV5-8 and TRBJ2-5): EAGVTQSPTHLIKTRGQQATLRCSPISGHTSVYWYQQALGLGLQFLLWYDEGEERNRGNFPPRFSGRQFPNYSSELNVNALELEDSALYLCASRPEAPETQYFGPGTRLLVL.

This sequence joins TRBV5-4 and TRBJ2-1; tentative D call: TRBD2 (6 bases). V was trimmed by 4 bases and J by 1 base, leaving 12 bases between them. The germline CDR1 and CDR2 sequences are SGHNT and YYREEE (reference sequence). The CDR3 extends over 15 amino acids. The CDR3 region is CASSLAGTSYNEQFF. DNA of the CDR3: TGTGCCAGCAGCCTGGCCGGGACTTCCTACAATGAGCAGTTCTTC.

This chain uses TRBV14 with TRBJ2-3, with 8 bases identical to TRBD1. The germline gives CDR1 SGHDN, CDR2 FVKESK. This CDR3 spans 17 amino acids. V trimming: 3 bases; J trimming: 0 bases; junction bases outside the gene matches: 8. The CDR3 bases are TGTGCCAGCAGCCACCGGGCCGGGACAGGTAGCACAGATACGCAGTATTTT. Translated: CASSHRAGTGSTDTQYF. Variable domain in full (rest from reference TRBV14 and TRBJ2-3): EAGVTQFPSHSVIEKGQTVTLRCDPISGHDNLYWYRRVMGKEIKFLLHFVKESKQDESGMPNNRFLAERTGGTYSTLKVQPAELEDSGVYFCASSHRAGTGSTDTQYFGPGTRLTVL.

The chain has TRBV7-9 and TRBJ1-1; 8 nucleotides align to TRBD1. The CDR3 has 13 amino acids. With 5 bases clipped from V and 5 bases from J, the junction kept 4 bases outside the gene matches. The germline gives CDR1 SEHNR, CDR2 FQNEAQ (reference sequence). The CDR3 is CASSHNRGTEAFF. The CDR3 DNA follows: TGTGCCAGCAGCCACAACAGGGGGACTGAAGCTTTCTTT.